The sequence of this TCR beta chain was determined in a study of shared clonotypes between healthy human individuals. Overall study results and limits: Shared across a few donors were approximately 5% of the naive CD4 clonotypes. Even with large depth, rarefaction showed that sorted-subset sequencing was incomplete.

On this clone itself: Its target is not known.

The study ran the assay at deep level. The data were produced by immunoSEQ multiplex PCR, yet TCRdb's version contains in-frame clones alone and is incomplete. This sample has more than 1 million clones, with 78% found just once. CDR1 and CDR2 (germline): SGHRS, YFSETQ. V was trimmed by 0 bases and J by 5 bases, leaving 11 bases between them. CDR3 length equals 14 residues. The sequenced sample consisted of memory CD4+ T cells from PBMCs. Subset here: CD45RA-negative fraction. This TCR was sampled from a man between 18 and 35 years old in good health. Some clones in this sample may be carry-over from other donors' samples. The genes are TRBV5-1 and TRBJ1-2; weak D call: TRBD1 (5 bases). The CDR3 here is CASSLAAGGYGYTF. The CDR3 DNA is TGCGCCAGCAGCTTGGCCGCCGGGGGGTATGGCTACACCTTC.